The 16 T cell receptor beta chains listed next were all sequenced from one sample in a study of shared clonotypes between healthy human individuals. Here immunoSEQ multiplex PCR was the method, and the copy in TCRdb shows in-frame clones only, minus some. The sample yields over a million clones, approximately 80% seen once. The sequencing input was memory CD4+ T cells from PBMCs. Subset indicated: CD45RA-negative fraction. These receptors were collected from a man younger than 35 in good health. Some clones in this sample may be carry-over from other donors' samples.

The J gene is TRBJ2-6, the V gene TRBV28; unclear D gene. With 4 bases removed from V and 0 bases from J, the gap between germline ends came to 7 bases. Germline-derived CDR1 and CDR2 are MDHEN and SYDVKM. The CDR3 has 15 amino acids. Here the CDR3 DNA reads TGTGCCAGCAGTTCAGGCCTCTCTGGGGCCAACGTCCTGACTTTC. It yields the protein CASSSGLSGANVLTF. The entire variable domain, with the rest obtained from reference TRBV28 and TRBJ2-6, is as follows: DVKVTQSSRYLVKRTGEKVFLECVQDMDHENMFWYRQDPGLGLRLIYFSYDVKMKEKGDIPEGYSVSREKKERFSLILESASTNQTSMYLCASSSGLSGANVLTFGAGSRLTVL.

J is TRBJ1-4 and V is TRBV6-1, with D hard to call. This CDR3 region has 15 residues. V shed 7 bases and J shed 5 bases, with 17 bases lying between them. Germline V CDR1 and CDR2: MNHNS, SASEGT. This CDR3 is CASIRSWRSNEKLFF. Here the CDR3 DNA reads TGTGCCAGCATACGGTCATGGCGTTCGAATGAAAAACTGTTTTTT.

The chain joins TRBV9 to TRBJ1-1; D perhaps matches TRBD1 (5 bases). Trimming removed 0 bases at V and 3 bases at J, with 12 bases between. In germline, CDR1 is SGDLS, CDR2 YYNGEE. CDR3 length equals 15 residues. CDR3 residues: CASSVEPGLDTEAFF. CDR3 DNA: TGTGCCAGCAGCGTAGAACCAGGGTTGGACACTGAAGCTTTCTTT.

The chain links TRBV7-3 to TRBJ1-4, with a possible D match to TRBD1 (5 bases). The CDR3 contains 14 residues. Germline lookup yields CDR1 SGHTA and CDR2 FQGTGA. V lost 4 bases, J lost 7 bases, and 13 bases lay in between. The CDR3 DNA reads TGTGCCAGCAGCTCGAAACAGGAGGGTGAAAAACTGTTTTTT. It encodes CASSSKQEGEKLFF.

This clone was observed once. One base away lies a much larger clone, so this may be a sequencing read error. The CDR3 does not close with the conserved phenylalanine or tryptophan, likely indicating a read error. The chain recombines TRBV6-1 with TRBJ1-2; D is unresolved. V was clipped by 3 bases and J by 3 bases, with 8 bases between them. CDR1 MNHNS and CDR2 SASEGT come from the germline V gene. This CDR3 is 13 amino acids long. CDR3 sequence reads: CASSEGGYYGYTL. The DNA of the CDR3 is TGTGCCAGCAGTGAGGGAGGATACTATGGCTACACCCTC.

The chain recombines TRBV18 with TRBJ1-2; TRBD1 is a possible D gene (6 bases). Germline CDR1 and CDR2: KGHSH and LQKENI. Between the trimmed V and J ends, which lost 4 bases and 4 bases, there was a span of 19 bases. The CDR3 consists of 16 residues. As DNA, the CDR3 is TGTGCCAGCTCACTCGTCGGACAGAGCCATAGCTATGGCTACACCTTC. It codes for CASSLVGQSHSYGYTF. Full variable domain (missing parts from reference TRBV18 and TRBJ1-2): NAGVMQNPRHLVRRRGQEARLRCSPMKGHSHVYWYRQLPEEGLKFMVYLQKENIIDESGMPKERFSAEFPKEGPSILRIQQVVRGDSAAYFCASSLVGQSHSYGYTFGSGTRLTVV.

This clone has a single count. This chain joins TRBV18 and TRBJ2-5; the match to TRBD2 covers 9 bases. This CDR3 has 15 residues. With V trimmed by 3 bases and J by 4 bases, 6 bases remained unmatched. The germline V gene encodes CDR1 KGHSH and CDR2 LQKENI. CDR3 loop: CASSPPGLASETQYF. CDR3 bases: TGTGCCAGCTCACCCCCGGGACTAGCTTCAGAGACCCAGTACTTC.

This clone was found a few times. The genes are TRBV9 and TRBJ1-2, with TRBD1 as a possible D gene (6 bases). From germline, CDR1 is SGDLS and CDR2 YYNGEE. CDR3 size: 12 residues. The germline V and J ends were trimmed by 4 bases and 3 bases, with 7 bases remaining between them. The CDR3 nucleotides read TGTGCCAGCAGCAGGGGGGACTATGGCTACACCTTC. This gives the protein CASSRGDYGYTF.

V gene TRBV18 combines with J gene TRBJ1-3; a possible D gene is TRBD1 (6 bases). CDR3 length: 18 residues. Trimming removed 3 bases at V and 0 bases at J, with 18 bases between. Germline values: CDR1 KGHSH, CDR2 LQKENI. Written as DNA, the CDR3 is TGTGCCAGCTCACCCGGGACAAGGGAGTGGTTCTCTGGAAACACCATATATTTT. Translating gives CASSPGTREWFSGNTIYF.

This clone appeared once. This chain connects TRBV30 to TRBJ2-5, with D unresolved. CDR1 is GTSNPN, CDR2 SVGIG, per germline (reference sequence). CDR3 length: 12 amino acids. V was trimmed by 0 bases and J by 7 bases, leaving 9 bases between them. The CDR3 loop reads CAWSVVLGTQYF. CDR3 DNA: TGTGCCTGGAGTGTAGTTCTGGGGACCCAGTACTTC.

The chain is built from TRBV18 and TRBJ2-5; 7 positions agree with TRBD1. Unmatched junction bases numbered 1, after V lost 4 bases and J lost 2 bases. The CDR3 covers 13 residues. Germline assignment: CDR1 KGHSH and CDR2 LQKENI. DNA for the CDR3: TGTGCCAGCTCACAACAGGGGCAAGAGACCCAGTACTTC. It codes for CASSQQGQETQYF.

The chain uses TRBV30 and TRBJ1-5; 10 nucleotides align to TRBD1. The CDR3 is 13 amino acids. The germline V gene encodes CDR1 GTSNPN and CDR2 SVGIG (reference sequence). J lost 6 bases, V lost 5 bases, and 4 bases had no gene match. CDR3: CAWDRGLGQPQHF. CDR3 sequence (DNA): TGTGCCTGGGACAGGGGGCTCGGTCAGCCCCAGCATTTT.

This rearrangement joins TRBV7-2 to TRBJ2-7; TRBD2 matches at 7 bases. The CDR3 is 14 residues long. With 4 bases clipped from V and 6 bases from J, the junction kept 9 bases outside the gene matches. Per germline, CDR1 SGHTA and CDR2 FQGNSA. The CDR3 DNA follows: TGTGCCAGCAGCTCGGGGGGAAAGACGGTCGAGCAGTACTTC. Encoded protein: CASSSGGKTVEQYF.

This clone was observed a few times. The gene calls are TRBV28 and TRBJ2-3; possibly TRBD2 for D (6 bases). Trimming removed 3 bases from V and 7 bases from J, with 20 bases in between. CDR3 length: 16 residues. CDR1 is MDHEN, CDR2 SYDVKM, per germline. DNA for the CDR3: TGTGCCAGCAGTTTCCGGATCCGTCGGGAGACAAATACGCAGTATTTT. Residues: CASSFRIRRETNTQYF.

This clone was seen a few times. The chain has TRBV27 and TRBJ2-7; 9 positions agree with TRBD2. The CDR3 runs to 15 residues. Trimming at V came to 0 bases and at J to 7 bases, leaving 7 bases not matched to a gene. Germline-derived CDR1 and CDR2 are MNHEY and SMNVEV (reference sequence). CDR3 DNA sequence: TGTGCCAGCAGTTTATCTAGCGGGAGAGCGAGAGAGCAGTACTTC. This codes for CASSLSSGRAREQYF.

CDR3 residues: CASRETQEQFF. As DNA, the CDR3 is TGTGCCAGCAGAGAGACACAGGAGCAGTTCTTC. This sequence joins TRBV7-9 and TRBJ2-1; D is unresolved. The CDR3 is 11 amino acids. In germline, CDR1 is SEHNR, CDR2 FQNEAQ (reference sequence). The V end lost 6 bases, the J end lost 10 bases, and 10 bases lay between the germline ends.